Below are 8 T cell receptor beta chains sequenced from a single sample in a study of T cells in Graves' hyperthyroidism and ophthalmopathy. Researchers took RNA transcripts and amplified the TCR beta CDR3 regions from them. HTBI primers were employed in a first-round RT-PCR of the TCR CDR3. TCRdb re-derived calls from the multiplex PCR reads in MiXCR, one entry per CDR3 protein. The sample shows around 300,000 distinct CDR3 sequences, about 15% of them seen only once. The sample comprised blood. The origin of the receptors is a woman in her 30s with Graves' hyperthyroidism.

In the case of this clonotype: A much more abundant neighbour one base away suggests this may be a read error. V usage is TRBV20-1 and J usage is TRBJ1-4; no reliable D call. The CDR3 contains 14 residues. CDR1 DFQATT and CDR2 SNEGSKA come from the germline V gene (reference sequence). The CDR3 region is CGARDLYGDEKLFF. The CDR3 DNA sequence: TGCGGTGCTAGAGATCTCTATGGGGATGAAAAACTGTTTTTT.

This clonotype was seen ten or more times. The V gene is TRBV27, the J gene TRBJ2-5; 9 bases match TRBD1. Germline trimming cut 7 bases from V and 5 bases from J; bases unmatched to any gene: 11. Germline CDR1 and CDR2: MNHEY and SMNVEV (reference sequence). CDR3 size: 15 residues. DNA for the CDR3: TGTGCCAGCACCTCCTCGGGGGACAGGGAGGAGACCCAGTACTTC. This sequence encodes CASTSSGDREETQYF.

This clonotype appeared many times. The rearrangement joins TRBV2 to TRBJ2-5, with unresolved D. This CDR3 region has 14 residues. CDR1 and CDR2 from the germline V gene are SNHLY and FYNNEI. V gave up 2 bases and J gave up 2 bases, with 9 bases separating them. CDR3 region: CASSELGPQETQYF. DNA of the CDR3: TGTGCCAGCAGTGAACTAGGACCTCAAGAGACCCAGTACTTC.

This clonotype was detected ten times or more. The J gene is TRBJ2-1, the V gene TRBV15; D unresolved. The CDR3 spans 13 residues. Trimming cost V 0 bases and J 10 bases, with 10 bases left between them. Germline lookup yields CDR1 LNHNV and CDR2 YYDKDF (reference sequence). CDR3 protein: CATSRDTAGEQFF. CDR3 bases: TGTGCCACCAGCAGAGATACGGCCGGGGAGCAGTTCTTC.

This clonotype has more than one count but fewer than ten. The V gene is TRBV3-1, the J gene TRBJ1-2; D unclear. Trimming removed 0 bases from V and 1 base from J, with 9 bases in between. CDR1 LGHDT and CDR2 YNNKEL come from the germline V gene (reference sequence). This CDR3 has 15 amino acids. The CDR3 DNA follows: TGTGCCAGCAGCCAAGATCTGCGGGGTAACTATGGCTACACCTTC. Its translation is CASSQDLRGNYGYTF.

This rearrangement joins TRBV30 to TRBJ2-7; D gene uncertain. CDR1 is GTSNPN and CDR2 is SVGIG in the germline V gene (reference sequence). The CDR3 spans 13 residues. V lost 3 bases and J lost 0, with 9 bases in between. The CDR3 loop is CAWRAPSSYEQYF. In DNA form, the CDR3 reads TGTGCCTGGAGGGCACCCAGCTCCTACGAGCAGTACTTC.

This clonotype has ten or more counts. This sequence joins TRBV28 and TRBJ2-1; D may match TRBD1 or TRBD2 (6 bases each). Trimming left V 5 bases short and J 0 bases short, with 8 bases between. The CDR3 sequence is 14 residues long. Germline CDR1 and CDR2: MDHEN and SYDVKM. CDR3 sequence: CASSGGGSYNEQFF. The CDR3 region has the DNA TGTGCCAGCAGTGGAGGGGGCTCCTACAATGAGCAGTTCTTC.

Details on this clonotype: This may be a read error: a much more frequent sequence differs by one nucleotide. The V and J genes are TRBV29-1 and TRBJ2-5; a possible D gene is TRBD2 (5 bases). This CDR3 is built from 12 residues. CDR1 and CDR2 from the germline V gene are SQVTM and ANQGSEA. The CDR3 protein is CSVVVVGETRYF. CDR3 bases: TGCAGCGTTGTGGTGGTGGGAGAGACCCGGTACTTC. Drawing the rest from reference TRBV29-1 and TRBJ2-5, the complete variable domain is SAVISQKPSRDICQRGTSLTIQCQVDSQVTMMFWYRQQPGQSLTLIATANQGSEATYESGFVIDKFPISRPNLTFSTLTVSNMSPEDSSIYLCSVVVVGETRYFGPGTRLLVL.